This TCR beta chain appears in the sequencing data of a study of sequential checkpoint blockade in melanoma. Method: immunoSEQ multiplex PCR; TCRdb's copy keeps in-frame clones and lacks some. The sample lists tens of thousands of clones; just under 85% were seen once. V was shortened by 8 bases and J by 3 bases, with 15 bases between the two germline ends. Germline CDR1 LNHDA, CDR2 SQIVND (reference sequence). The CDR3 length is 14 residues. The sample's treatment: randomized to nivolumab then ipilimumab (arm A) or the reverse (arm B). The clonotype was recovered from a human donor with melanoma. The chain recombines TRBV19 with TRBJ2-3; D perhaps matches TRBD2 (6 bases). The sequenced sample was CD8+ T cells sorted from blood (inferred from file names), obtained from a patient given nivolumab and ipilimumab in sequence. CDR3: CASGGGRETDTQYF. As DNA, the CDR3 is TGTGCCAGTGGGGGAGGCCGAGAGACAGATACGCAGTATTTT.